There are a few counts of the clone carrying this T cell receptor (beta chain). Trimming shortened V by 4 bases and J by 0 bases, and 18 bases separated the two germline ends. This CDR3 is 17 amino acids long. Germline V gives CDR1 SEHNR, CDR2 FQNEAQ (reference sequence). This sample is part of a study of blood T cell repertoires in COVID-19. Whole-study context: Sites across the United States, Italy and Spain contributed samples from acute and convalescent COVID-19.

Cohort placement rested on clinical history that participants reported themselves. Shortly before study entry, within 2 weeks, exposed participants had met a COVID-19 case. Per the original methods: Amplification from reference gene primers served as the basis for estimated nucleated cell counts. Method: immunoSEQ multiplex PCR; TCRdb's copy keeps in-frame clones and lacks some. V and J calls and clone size follow that table, whereas D and trimming were derived from the DNA. The data hold 250,000 or so clones, with about 85% observed a single time. The sequenced sample consisted of PBMCs or T cells enriched from blood (not recorded which). The rearrangement links TRBV7-9 to TRBJ1-1, with D possibly being TRBD1 (5 bases). This clonotype was obtained from a woman between 50 and 59 years old who had been exposed to COVID-19. The CDR3, as DNA: TGTGCCAGCAGCTCCTCATTGACAGCCACTCTGAACACTGAAGCTTTCTTT. Residues: CASSSSLTATLNTEAFF.